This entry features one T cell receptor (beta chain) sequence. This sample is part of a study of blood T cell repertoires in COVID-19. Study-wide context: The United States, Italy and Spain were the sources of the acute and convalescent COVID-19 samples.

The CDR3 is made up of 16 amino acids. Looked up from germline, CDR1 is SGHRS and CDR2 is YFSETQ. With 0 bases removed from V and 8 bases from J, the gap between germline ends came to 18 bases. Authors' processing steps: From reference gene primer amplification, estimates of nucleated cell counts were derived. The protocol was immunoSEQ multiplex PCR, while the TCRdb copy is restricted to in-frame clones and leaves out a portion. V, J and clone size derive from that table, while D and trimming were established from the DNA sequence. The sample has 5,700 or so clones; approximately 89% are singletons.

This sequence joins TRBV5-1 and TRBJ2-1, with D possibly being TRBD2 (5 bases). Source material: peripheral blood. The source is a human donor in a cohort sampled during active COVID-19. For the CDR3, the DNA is TGCGCCAGCAGCTTGGCCACTAGTCGCGAGAGGGATGAGCAGTTCTTC. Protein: CASSLATSRERDEQFF. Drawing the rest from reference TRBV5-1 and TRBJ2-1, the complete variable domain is KAGVTQTPRYLIKTRGQQVTLSCSPISGHRSVSWYQQTPGQGLQFLFEYFSETQRNKGNFPGRFSGRQFSNSRSEMNVSTLELGDSALYLCASSLATSRERDEQFFGPGTRLTVL.